The rows below give T cell receptor beta chains drawn from one sample of a study of shared clonotypes between healthy human individuals. TCRdb's table, derived via immunoSEQ multiplex PCR, lists solely in-frame clones and lacks some. The sample yields around 2.5 million clones, 90% to 95% seen once. Material for sequencing was naive CD4+ T cells from PBMCs. The receptor source for this set is a man between 18 and 29 years old in good health. Some clones in this sample may be carry-over from other donors' samples. CDR3s include the opening cysteine and the closing phenylalanine or tryptophan. Fields, in order: J gene, clone size, V gene, D gene, CDR3 DNA, CDR3 protein. A D gene is named only where the DNA matches it firmly. Size is omitted from some rows. Given values are once, few, many or a class for expanded clones.

j_gene: TRBJ2-1
abundance: NA
v_gene: TRBV6-6
d_gene: NA
CDR3nt: TGTGCCGGCAGTTTTTCCGGGACAAAGGTCAACAATGAGCAGTTCTTC
CDR3aa: CAGSFSGTKVNNEQFF

j_gene: TRBJ2-3
abundance: NA
v_gene: TRBV7-9
d_gene: TRBD2
CDR3nt: TGTGCCAGCAGCCCCGATGGGGGGGAGGCTAGCACAGATACGCAGTATTTT
CDR3aa: CASSPDGGEASTDTQYF

j_gene: TRBJ2-7
abundance: NA
v_gene: TRBV6-1
d_gene: NA
CDR3nt: TGTGCCAGCAGTGGCCAGGCTATGTGGTACTTC
CDR3aa: CASSGQAMWYF

j_gene: TRBJ1-3
abundance: NA
v_gene: TRBV6-5
d_gene: TRBD1
CDR3nt: TGTGCCAGCAGATTAGGACAGGAGCGAGACACCATATATTTT
CDR3aa: CASRLGQERDTIYF

j_gene: TRBJ2-1
abundance: once
v_gene: TRBV28
d_gene: TRBD2
CDR3nt: TGTGCCAGCAGTTGGACTAGCGGGAGGTGGAATGAGCAGTTCTTC
CDR3aa: CASSWTSGRWNEQFF

j_gene: TRBJ2-4
abundance: NA
v_gene: TRBV25-1
d_gene: TRBD1
CDR3nt: TGTGCCAGCAGCAAACAGGGGGCTCGGGACATTCAGTACTTC
CDR3aa: CASSKQGARDIQYF

j_gene: TRBJ2-2
abundance: NA
v_gene: TRBV11-2
d_gene: NA
CDR3nt: TGTGCCAGCAGCTCCCGGCCGAACACCGGGGAGCTGTTTTTT
CDR3aa: CASSSRPNTGELFF

j_gene: TRBJ2-1
abundance: NA
v_gene: TRBV11-2
d_gene: TRBD2
CDR3nt: TGTGCCAGCAGCCCTACCGGACTAGTCGGTGAGCAGTTCTTC
CDR3aa: CASSPTGLVGEQFF

j_gene: TRBJ2-3
abundance: NA
v_gene: TRBV5-1
d_gene: NA
CDR3nt: TGCGCCAGCAGCCCCTCGGGTGCAGATACGCAGTATTTT
CDR3aa: CASSPSGADTQYF

j_gene: TRBJ2-7
abundance: NA
v_gene: TRBV2
d_gene: TRBD1
CDR3nt: TGTGCCATCCGAGACAGGGGGTACGGGGCCGAGCAGTACTTC
CDR3aa: CAIRDRGYGAEQYF

j_gene: TRBJ1-2
abundance: NA
v_gene: TRBV28
d_gene: NA
CDR3nt: TGTGCCAGCAGTTCCACGCCGGACAGTGTCCTGGGCTACACCTTC
CDR3aa: CASSSTPDSVLGYTF

j_gene: TRBJ1-1
abundance: once
v_gene: TRBV2
d_gene: NA
CDR3nt: TGTGCCAGCAGTGTGGCTCTGAAGAACACTGAAGCTTTCTTT
CDR3aa: CASSVALKNTEAFF